A selection of T cell receptor beta chains follows, all from one sample in a study of T cells after yellow fever vaccination. One entry per CDR3 protein, called by TCRdb with MiXCR from the 5' RACE reads. The sample yields approximately 350,000 distinct CDR3 sequences, under 14% seen once. This specimen consisted of PBMCs, obtained on the day of the first yellow fever vaccination. Receptors originate from a man younger than 35 who received the YFV17D yellow fever vaccine. Both conserved end residues are part of each CDR3. A D gene is named only where the DNA matches it firmly. Clone size is not always given. Where it is, it says once, few, many or a class for expanded clones.

clone size	V gene	J gene	D gene	CDR3 protein	CDR3 DNA
many	TRBV4-2	TRBJ2-3	TRBD2	CASSQGAGGDTDTQYF	TGTGCCAGCAGCCAAGGAGCGGGGGGCGATACAGATACGCAGTATTTT
-	TRBV18	TRBJ2-7	-	CASSPPTAYEQYF	TGTGCCAGCTCACCACCCACCGCCTACGAGCAGTACTTC
-	TRBV12-3/TRBV12-4	TRBJ1-1	-	CASSLEVLVRNTEAFF	TGTGCCAGCAGTTTAGAGGTTCTGGTTAGAAACACTGAAGCTTTCTTT
few	TRBV19	TRBJ1-5	-	CASSIRVGNQPQHF	TGTGCCAGTAGTATCAGGGTAGGGAATCAGCCCCAGCATTTT
-	TRBV7-9	TRBJ1-1	-	CASNRGGDREAFF	TGTGCCAGCAACCGTGGGGGAGATCGTGAAGCTTTCTTT
-	TRBV7-2	TRBJ1-5	-	CASSSQQGNGNQPQHF	TGTGCCAGCAGCTCTCAACAGGGTAACGGCAATCAGCCCCAGCATTTT
-	TRBV3-1	TRBJ1-2	-	CASSQSFTVNYGYTF	TGTGCCAGCAGCCAGAGTTTTACAGTGAACTATGGCTACACCTTC
few	TRBV10-3	TRBJ1-1	-	CAISGPGGANTEAFF	TGTGCCATCAGTGGGCCGGGGGGCGCGAACACTGAAGCTTTCTTT
-	TRBV9	TRBJ1-2	TRBD1	CASSVEQGRDGYTF	TGTGCCAGCAGCGTGGAACAGGGGCGGGATGGCTACACCTTC
-	TRBV4-2	TRBJ2-2	-	CAIGLGIFCGELFF	TGTGCCATCGGCCTCGGGATCTTCTGCGGGGAGCTGTTTTTT
-	TRBV5-1	TRBJ2-3	-	CASSLGPAGDTQYF	TGCGCCAGCAGCTTGGGGCCTGCGGGAGATACGCAGTATTTT
-	TRBV5-5	TRBJ1-2	-	CASSPRNYGYTF	TGTGCCAGCAGCCCGAGGAACTATGGCTACACCTTC
-	TRBV20-1	TRBJ1-2	-	CSAYGPSNYGYTF	TGCAGTGCTTACGGGCCTTCTAACTATGGCTACACCTTC
few	TRBV15	TRBJ2-1	-	CATSRVGPADNEQFF	TGTGCCACCAGCAGAGTAGGTCCTGCCGACAATGAGCAGTTCTTC
-	TRBV7-3	TRBJ2-2	-	CASSSDPPRGHPGELFF	TGTGCCAGCAGCTCCGACCCGCCACGGGGGCACCCCGGGGAGCTGTTTTTT
few	TRBV11-2	TRBJ2-3	-	CASSPLRDDDDTQYF	TGTGCCAGCAGCCCCCTCCGGGATGACGACGATACGCAGTATTTT
few	TRBV12-3/TRBV12-4	TRBJ1-6	-	CASTQRRAFYNSPLHF	TGTGCCAGCACCCAGCGGAGAGCCTTCTATAATTCACCCCTCCACTTT
-	TRBV7-9	TRBJ1-2	-	CASRAVGLKNYGYTF	TGTGCCAGTCGAGCCGTCGGGCTAAAAAACTATGGCTACACCTTC
-	TRBV7-3	TRBJ2-5	-	CASSENSRETQYF	TGTGCCAGCAGCGAAAACTCCCGAGAGACCCAGTACTTC
few	TRBV7-9	TRBJ1-1	-	CASSLGLRGEAFF	TGTGCCAGCAGCTTGGGGTTGAGAGGCGAAGCTTTCTTT
-	TRBV24-1	TRBJ1-5	-	CATPVSNQPQHF	TGTGCCACCCCGGTTAGCAATCAGCCCCAGCATTTT
-	TRBV20-1	TRBJ2-1	-	CGVLANEQFF	TGCGGTGTCTTGGCAAATGAGCAGTTCTTC
many	TRBV12-3/TRBV12-4	TRBJ2-1	TRBD2	CASSLDGGGPNHEQFF	TGTGCCAGCAGTTTGGACGGCGGGGGGCCAAATCATGAGCAGTTCTTC
few	TRBV6-1	TRBJ2-5	-	CASSAPLETQYF	TGTGCCAGCAGTGCCCCTCTGGAGACCCAGTACTTC
-	TRBV7-9	TRBJ2-1	-	CASSSRGVGEQFF	TGTGCCAGCAGCTCCAGGGGGGTCGGTGAGCAGTTCTTC
few	TRBV7-2	TRBJ2-1	TRBD2	CASSPPGSGVLNEQFF	TGTGCCAGCAGTCCCCCGGGGAGCGGGGTTCTCAATGAGCAGTTCTTC
-	TRBV18	TRBJ1-5	TRBD1	CASSPVGQGQQPQHF	TGTGCCAGCTCACCAGTAGGACAGGGACAACAGCCCCAGCATTTT
-	TRBV7-7	TRBJ2-3	-	CASSLGATISGTQYF	TGTGCCAGCAGCTTAGGGGCCACGATTAGTGGTACGCAGTATTTT
few	TRBV10-3	TRBJ2-3	-	CAISESGGSSADTQYF	TGTGCCATCAGTGAGTCGGGGGGCAGTAGCGCAGATACGCAGTATTTT
few	TRBV7-9	TRBJ2-1	-	CASSLTSLPYNEQFF	TGTGCCAGCAGCTTAACTAGCTTACCCTACAATGAGCAGTTCTTC
few	TRBV5-1	TRBJ1-1	-	CASSVGPFEAFF	TGCGCCAGCAGCGTGGGACCGTTCGAAGCTTTCTTT
few	TRBV7-2	TRBJ2-2	-	CASSLSVGRTGELFF	TGTGCCAGCAGCTTATCCGTGGGGCGGACCGGGGAGCTGTTTTTT
few	TRBV10-2	TRBJ2-5	-	CASRQGGGQTQYF	TGCGCCAGCAGACAGGGCGGGGGCCAGACCCAGTACTTC
few	TRBV7-3	TRBJ2-2	TRBD2	CASSLKFVAGATGELFF	TGTGCCAGCAGCTTAAAATTCGTAGCGGGGGCCACCGGGGAGCTGTTTTTT
few	TRBV7-2	TRBJ2-4	-	CASSFPGAKNIQYF	TGTGCCAGCAGCTTCCCGGGGGCCAAAAACATTCAGTACTTC
few	TRBV5-1	TRBJ2-3	-	CASSYAGPGTDTQYF	TGCGCCAGCAGCTACGCAGGGCCGGGGACAGATACGCAGTATTTT
-	TRBV5-6	TRBJ1-6	-	CASILGGRGNSPLHF	TGTGCCAGCATCCTGGGGGGACGGGGCAATTCACCCCTCCACTTT
-	TRBV6-2/TRBV6-3	TRBJ2-7	TRBD2	CASSLTREGRGQIAPYEQYF	TGTGCCAGCAGTCTCACTCGGGAGGGCAGGGGACAAATAGCGCCCTACGAGCAGTACTTC
-	TRBV12-3/TRBV12-4	TRBJ2-3	TRBD1	CASSPQGQTDTQYF	TGTGCCAGCAGTCCACAGGGACAGACAGATACGCAGTATTTT
-	TRBV18	TRBJ2-3	-	CASSLLGPPDTQYF	TGTGCCAGCTCGCTCCTGGGACCGCCAGATACGCAGTATTTT
-	TRBV11-2	TRBJ2-5	TRBD2	CASSVGGAPQETQYF	TGTGCCAGCAGCGTCGGGGGGGCCCCCCAAGAGACCCAGTACTTC
-	TRBV12-5	TRBJ2-7	-	CASGLVLGQGHEQYF	TGTGCTAGTGGTTTGGTACTTGGGCAGGGCCACGAGCAGTACTTC
few	TRBV20-1	TRBJ2-5	TRBD1	CSGGTVATQETQYF	TGCAGTGGAGGGACAGTGGCCACCCAAGAGACCCAGTACTTC